These 11 T cell receptor beta chains originate from one sample sequenced in a study of T-cell memory formation after mild COVID-19. Via MiXCR, TCRdb re-called the 5' RACE reads, giving one row per CDR3 protein. The repertoire has approximately 580,000 distinct CDR3 sequences, around 21% of them found once; the top ten carry approximately 13%. The specimen sequenced was PBMCs or a T cell subset sorted from them (not recorded which). The receptors were gathered from an adult woman who had mild COVID-19 (a few samples of this study predate the infection). Cell type and time point are not known.

This chain connects TRBV5-6 to TRBJ2-2, with D tentatively TRBD1 (6 bases). The CDR3 length is 14 residues. Trimming took off 4 bases at V and 10 bases at J, with 17 bases between the two ends. Germline V gene sequence: CDR1 SGHDT, CDR2 YYEEEE. The CDR3 DNA follows: TGTGCCAGCAGCCGAGGTGGGGGCATCGTGGAGCTGTTTTTT. Translation gives CASSRGGGIVELFF.

This clonotype was detected ten times or more. V gene TRBV7-9 combines with J gene TRBJ2-5; D not resolved. CDR3 length: 13 residues. Trimming took 0 bases from V and 0 from J, leaving 2 bases between them. Germline V gene data show CDR1 as SEHNR and CDR2 as FQNEAQ (reference sequence). CDR3 loop: CASSLAYQETQYF. The CDR3 DNA sequence: TGTGCCAGCAGCTTAGCGTACCAAGAGACCCAGTACTTC.

The rearrangement links TRBV6-5 to TRBJ2-7; a weak D match, TRBD1 (6 bases). Trimming shortened V by 0 bases and J by 7 bases, and 28 bases separated the two germline ends. Germline V CDR1 and CDR2: MNHEY, SVGAGI. The CDR3 is 19 residues long. The CDR3 is CASSYSTLSAGVREGEQYF. The DNA of the CDR3 is TGTGCCAGCAGTTACTCGACCCTATCAGCAGGGGTAAGAGAGGGTGAGCAGTACTTC.

The chain employs TRBV6-5 and TRBJ2-2, with D possibly being TRBD1 (5 bases). Germline V gives CDR1 MNHEY, CDR2 SVGAGI. V lost 6 bases, J lost 2 bases, and 16 bases lay in between. The CDR3 is made up of 16 amino acids. CDR3 protein: CASSIQAGPNTGELFF. CDR3 bases: TGTGCCAGCAGCATACAGGCCGGGCCAAACACCGGGGAGCTGTTTTTT.

This clonotype was counted a few times. The J gene is TRBJ2-1, the V gene TRBV14, with a tentative D call TRBD2 (5 bases). Trimming removed 5 bases at V and 0 bases at J, with 14 bases between. This CDR3 has 16 amino acids. CDR1 is SGHDN, CDR2 FVKESK, per germline. CDR3 nucleotides: TGTGCCAGCAGCTCCATTAGCGCCTACTCCTACAATGAGCAGTTCTTC. Protein: CASSSISAYSYNEQFF.

The rearrangement links TRBV7-2 to TRBJ2-1; 14 bases fit TRBD2. Germline lookup yields CDR1 SGHTA and CDR2 FQGNSA. CDR3 length: 17 amino acids. V gave up 0 bases and J gave up 4 bases; unmatched junction bases: 2. The CDR3 spells CASSLATSGGAYNEQFF. CDR3 nucleotides: TGTGCCAGCAGCTTAGCGACTAGCGGGGGGGCATACAATGAGCAGTTCTTC.

This rearrangement joins TRBV20-1 to TRBJ2-1; D may correspond to TRBD1 or TRBD2 (5 bases each). V lost 5 bases to trimming and J lost 7 bases, with 15 bases between them. Germline-derived CDR1 and CDR2 are DFQATT and SNEGSKA (reference sequence). This CDR3 spans 13 amino acids. The CDR3 nucleotides are TGCAGTGCTTCTAAGGGGAGCTGGAATGAGCAGTTCTTC. It yields the protein CSASKGSWNEQFF.

This clonotype was observed a few times. This chain joins TRBV7-9 and TRBJ2-7; 8 nucleotides agree with TRBD1. Germline V gene sequence: CDR1 SEHNR, CDR2 FQNEAQ (reference sequence). Losses at the gene ends were 5 bases for V and 3 bases for J; bases not matched to a gene: 6. The CDR3 sequence is 14 residues long. Here the CDR3 reads CASSEPGQVYEQYF. The CDR3 DNA reads as TGTGCCAGCAGCGAGCCGGGACAGGTCTACGAGCAGTACTTC.

This rearrangement joins TRBV7-2 to TRBJ2-5; 9 bases are shared with TRBD2. The germline V gene has CDR1 SGHTA and CDR2 FQGNSA. Losses at the gene ends were 3 bases for V and 10 bases for J; bases not matched to a gene: 15. The CDR3 covers 16 residues. CDR3 sequence reads: CASSLSSGSRGLIQYF. The DNA for the CDR3 is TGTGCCAGCAGCTTGAGTAGCGGGAGCCGGGGTTTGATCCAGTACTTC.

This clonotype was detected a few times. The V gene is TRBV12-3 or TRBV12-4, the J gene TRBJ2-5; either TRBD1 or TRBD2 may fit D (7 bases each). Between the trimmed V and J ends, which lost 6 bases and 4 bases, there was a span of 18 bases. The CDR3 has 15 amino acids. The CDR3 DNA reads as TGTGCCAGCAGCTCCGTCGGCAGGGGGGGAGAGACCCAGTACTTC. This encodes CASSSVGRGGETQYF.

The chain uses TRBV24-1 and TRBJ2-5; D possibly corresponds to TRBD1 (5 bases). Germline CDR1 KGHDR, CDR2 SFDVKD. This CDR3 contains 13 residues. V lost 4 bases, J lost 6 bases, and 11 bases lay in between. In DNA form, the CDR3 reads TGTGCCACCAGTGAGGGGCAGTTAAAGACCCAGTACTTC. As protein: CATSEGQLKTQYF.